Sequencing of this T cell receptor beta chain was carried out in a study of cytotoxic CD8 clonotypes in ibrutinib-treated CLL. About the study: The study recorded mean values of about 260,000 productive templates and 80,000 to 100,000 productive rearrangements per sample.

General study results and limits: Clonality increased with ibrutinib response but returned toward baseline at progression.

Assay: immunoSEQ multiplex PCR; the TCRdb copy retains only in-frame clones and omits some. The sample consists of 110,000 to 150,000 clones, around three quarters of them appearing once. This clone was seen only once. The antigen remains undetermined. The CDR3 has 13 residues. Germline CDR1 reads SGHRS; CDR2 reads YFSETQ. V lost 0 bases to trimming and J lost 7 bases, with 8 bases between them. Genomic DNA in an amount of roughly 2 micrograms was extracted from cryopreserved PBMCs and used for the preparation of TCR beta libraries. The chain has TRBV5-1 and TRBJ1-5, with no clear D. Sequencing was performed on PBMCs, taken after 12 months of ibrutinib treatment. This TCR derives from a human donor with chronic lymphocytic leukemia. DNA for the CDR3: TGCGCCAGCAGCTTGGGGGTACGGCAGCCCCAGCATTTT. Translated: CASSLGVRQPQHF.